Listed below are T cell receptor beta chains from one sample, sequenced in a study of blood T cell repertoires in COVID-19. TCRdb keeps only in-frame clones here, not all; method: immunoSEQ multiplex PCR. Of roughly 300,000 clones listed, about 81% are singletons. Specimen: peripheral blood. The receptors here all came from a human donor with COVID-19, enrolled during active disease. The donor label of this sample is uncertain. The CDR3 runs from the conserved cysteine through the conserved F or W. D genes are given only for firm matches. Clone size, where shown, is once, few, many, or a class for clones that have expanded.

clone size	V gene	J gene	D gene	CDR3 DNA	CDR3 protein
NA	TRBV5-4	TRBJ2-3	TRBD2	TGTGCCAGCAGCCCCCCGACTAGCGGGAGGAAAGATACGCAGTATTTT	CASSPPTSGRKDTQYF
NA	TRBV28	TRBJ1-1	NA	TGTGCCAGTTGTCAACAGGGAGTGAGTACTGAAGCTTTCTTT	CASCQQGVSTEAFF
NA	TRBV27	TRBJ1-5	NA	TGTGCCACTGGTAGGGACAAGAATCAGCCCCAGCATTTT	CATGRDKNQPQHF
NA	TRBV14	TRBJ2-1	TRBD2	TGTGCCAGCAGCCAACCGGGAGGGCCGCACAATGAGCAGTTCTTC	CASSQPGGPHNEQFF
NA	TRBV19	TRBJ1-5	NA	TGTGCCAGTAGTGTATTATCAGCGGGTCAGCCCCAGCATTTT	CASSVLSAGQPQHF
NA	TRBV2	TRBJ1-1	TRBD1	TGTGCCAGCAGCGTAAGGGGGCAGAGCACTGAAGCTTTCTTT	CASSVRGQSTEAFF
few	TRBV19	TRBJ2-7	NA	TGTGCCAGTAGTATAGGGACCGGGACAACCTACGAGCAGTACTTC	CASSIGTGTTYEQYF
NA	TRBV30	TRBJ1-5	TRBD1	TGTGCCTGGAGCCCCGACTTGGGGACAGGGTCGGATCAGCCCCAGCATTTT	CAWSPDLGTGSDQPQHF
NA	TRBV5-1	TRBJ2-3	TRBD2	TGCGCCAGCAGCTTGGCCCCCCTAGCGGGCTTCACAGATACGCAGTATTTT	CASSLAPLAGFTDTQYF
NA	TRBV6-5	TRBJ2-2	NA	TGTGCCAGCGTTAGCAGGGATATCAACACCGGGGAGCTGTTTTTT	CASVSRDINTGELFF
NA	TRBV28	TRBJ2-1	TRBD2	TGTGCCAGCAGTTTGGCGGGGGAGGTAACTAGCGGGCCTTACAATGAGCAGTTCTTC	CASSLAGEVTSGPYNEQFF
NA	TRBV18	TRBJ1-5	NA	TGTGCCAGCTCACCACCCGGGGGTGGGAATCAGCCCCAGCATTTT	CASSPPGGGNQPQHF
NA	TRBV3-1/TRBV3-2	TRBJ2-5	TRBD2	TGTGCCAGCAGCCAAGGGGGACTAGCACTGGGGGAGACCCAGTACTTC	CASSQGGLALGETQYF
NA	TRBV5-6	TRBJ1-1	NA	TGTGCCAGCAGCTCCATGGGCCCGAACGGTGAAGCTTTCTTT	CASSSMGPNGEAFF
NA	TRBV18	TRBJ1-2	TRBD1	TGTGCCAGCTCACCCAATCCCGGGACAGGAGGCGGCTACACCTTC	CASSPNPGTGGGYTF